This TCR beta chain was retrieved from a study of cytomegalovirus exposure and HLA in healthy donors. General study results and limits: Reported results showed that the classifier diagnosed cytomegalovirus status with high specificity and sensitivity. The study listed 150 to 200 cytomegalovirus-associated TCR beta chains.

The donors were in the roughly 120-subject validation cohort; that cohort was separate from the approximately 700-subject first cohort. Assay used: immunoSEQ multiplex PCR; TCRdb lists only in-frame clones, some missing. The profile shows 250,000 to 300,000 clones, approximately 86% of them singletons. For this clone: Its antigen is not identified.

Looked up from germline, CDR1 is LNHDA and CDR2 is SQIVND (reference sequence). The CDR3 length is 14 residues. Trimming removed 4 bases at V and 3 bases at J, with 12 bases between. Sequenced: PBMCs. The sequence derives from a woman in her late teens or twenties in good health and CMV-seronegative. J is TRBJ1-2 and V is TRBV19; D unclear. In nucleotides, the CDR3 is TGTGCCAGTAGTACCGACTGGGTGGACTATGGCTACACCTTC. This gives the protein CASSTDWVDYGYTF.